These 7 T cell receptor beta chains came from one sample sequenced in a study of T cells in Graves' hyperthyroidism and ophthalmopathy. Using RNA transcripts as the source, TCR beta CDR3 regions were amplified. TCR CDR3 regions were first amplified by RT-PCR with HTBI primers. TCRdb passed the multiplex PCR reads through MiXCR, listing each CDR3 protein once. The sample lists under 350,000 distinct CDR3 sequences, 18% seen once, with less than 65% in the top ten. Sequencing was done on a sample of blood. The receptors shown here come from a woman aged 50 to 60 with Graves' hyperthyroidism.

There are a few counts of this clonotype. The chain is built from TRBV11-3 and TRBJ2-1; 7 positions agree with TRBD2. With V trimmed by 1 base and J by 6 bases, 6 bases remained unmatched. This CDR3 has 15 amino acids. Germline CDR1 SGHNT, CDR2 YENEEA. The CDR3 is CASSLGGGPINEQFF. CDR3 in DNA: TGTGCCAGCAGCTTAGGCGGGGGACCTATCAATGAGCAGTTCTTC.

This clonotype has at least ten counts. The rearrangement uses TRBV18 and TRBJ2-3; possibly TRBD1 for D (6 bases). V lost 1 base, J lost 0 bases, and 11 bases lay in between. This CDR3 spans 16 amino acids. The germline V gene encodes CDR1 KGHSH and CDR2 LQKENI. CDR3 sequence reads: CASSPLGHGSTDTQYF. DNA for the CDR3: TGTGCCAGCTCACCACTGGGACACGGTAGCACAGATACGCAGTATTTT.

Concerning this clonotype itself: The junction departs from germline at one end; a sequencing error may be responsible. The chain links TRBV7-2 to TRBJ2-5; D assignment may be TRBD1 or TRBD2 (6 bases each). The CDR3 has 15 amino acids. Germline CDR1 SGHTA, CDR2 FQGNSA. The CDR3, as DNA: TGTGCCAGCAGCTTGTTCGCAGGGGCTCGGGAGACCCGGTACTTC. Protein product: CASSLFAGARETRYF.

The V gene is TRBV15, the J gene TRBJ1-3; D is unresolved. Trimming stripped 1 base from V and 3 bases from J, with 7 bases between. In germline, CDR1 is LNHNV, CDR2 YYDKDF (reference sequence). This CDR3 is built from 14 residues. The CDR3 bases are TGTGCCACCAGCAGAGCAGGTAGTGGAAACACCATATATTTT. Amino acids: CATSRAGSGNTIYF. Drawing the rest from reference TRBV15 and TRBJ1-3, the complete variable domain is DAMVIQNPRYQVTQFGKPVTLSCSQTLNHNVMYWYQQKSSQAPKLLFHYYDKDFNNEADTPDNFQSRRPNTSFCFLDIRSPGLGDTAMYLCATSRAGSGNTIYFGEGSWLTVV.

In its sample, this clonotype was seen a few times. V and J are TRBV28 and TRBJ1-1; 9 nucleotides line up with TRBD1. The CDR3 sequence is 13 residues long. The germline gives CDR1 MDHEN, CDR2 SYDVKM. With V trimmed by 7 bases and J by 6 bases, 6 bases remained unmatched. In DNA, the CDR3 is TGTGCCAGCACCTTGACAGGGGGGGCTGAAGCTTTCTTT. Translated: CASTLTGGAEAFF. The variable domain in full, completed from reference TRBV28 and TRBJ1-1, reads DVKVTQSSRYLVKRTGEKVFLECVQDMDHENMFWYRQDPGLGLRLIYFSYDVKMKEKGDIPEGYSVSREKKERFSLILESASTNQTSMYLCASTLTGGAEAFFGQGTRLTVV.

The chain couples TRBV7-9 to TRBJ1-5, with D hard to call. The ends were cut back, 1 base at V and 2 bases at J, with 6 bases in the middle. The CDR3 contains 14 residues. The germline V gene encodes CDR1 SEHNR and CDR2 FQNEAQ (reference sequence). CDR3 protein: CASSLDKGNQPQHF. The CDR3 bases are TGTGCCAGCAGCTTAGACAAAGGCAATCAGCCCCAGCATTTT.

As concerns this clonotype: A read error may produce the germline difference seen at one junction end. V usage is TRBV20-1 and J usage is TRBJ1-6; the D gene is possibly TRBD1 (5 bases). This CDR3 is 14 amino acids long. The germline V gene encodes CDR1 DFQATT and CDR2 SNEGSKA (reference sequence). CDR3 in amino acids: CSARDPGGISPQDF. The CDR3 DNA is TGCAGTGCTAGAGATCCTGGGGGGATTTCACCCCAGGACTTT.